The subject of this entry is one TCR beta chain. CDR1 and CDR2 (germline): SGHNT, YENEEA. The V segment lost 1 base and the J segment 0 bases; nucleotides outside the gene matches: 8. The CDR3 consists of 18 residues. The data were taken from a study of blood T cell repertoires in COVID-19. The table came from immunoSEQ multiplex PCR; TCRdb's copy has only in-frame clones and leaves some out. The sample includes 250,000 to 400,000 clones, about 89% of them seen just once. The V and J genes are TRBV11-3 and TRBJ1-5; 8 nucleotides align to TRBD1. The sequencing input was PBMCs or T cells enriched from blood (not recorded which). The clonotype originates from a woman aged 25 to 39 who had recovered from COVID-19. CDR3 loop: CASSLGADRGYSNQPQHF. CDR3 nucleotide sequence: TGTGCCAGCAGCTTAGGGGCCGACAGGGGCTATAGCAATCAGCCCCAGCATTTT. The whole variable domain, remainder taken from reference TRBV11-3 and TRBJ1-5, is EAGVVQSPRYKIIEKKQPVAFWCNPISGHNTLYWYLQNLGQGPELLIRYENEEAVDDSQLPKDRFSAERLKGVDSTLKIQPAELGDSAVYLCASSLGADRGYSNQPQHFGDGTRLSIL.